This is a list of T cell receptor beta chains from one sample in a study of shared clonotypes between healthy human individuals. Some clones are missing from TCRdb's copy, which holds only in-frame ones; the method was immunoSEQ multiplex PCR. This sample has about half a million clones, with about four fifths found just once. The material sequenced was PBMCs. All receptors derive from a woman aged 35 to 49 in good health. Some clones in this sample may be carry-over from other donors' samples. Each CDR3 is given with its conserved first and last residue. A D gene is named only where the DNA matches it firmly. Rows may omit the clone size; those that give it use once, few, many or a size class.

j_gene	d_gene	v_gene	abundance	CDR3nt	CDR3aa
TRBJ2-1	.	TRBV7-3	.	TGTGCCAGCAGCTTAACTCGTAACAATGAGCAGTTCTTC	CASSLTRNNEQFF
TRBJ2-7	.	TRBV7-9	.	TGTGCCAGCAGCTTAGGGCCAGCGGTCTACGAGCAGTACTTC	CASSLGPAVYEQYF
TRBJ2-7	TRBD2	TRBV6-5	.	TGTGCCAGCAGAGTACTAGCGGGAGGGGGGGAGCAGTACTTC	CASRVLAGGGEQYF
TRBJ2-1	.	TRBV6-4	.	TGTGCCAGCAGTCCAAATGGGGGGGCGGGTGATGAGCAGTTCTTC	CASSPNGGAGDEQFF
TRBJ1-1	TRBD1	TRBV19	.	TGTGCCAGTAACTCGATTCGACAGGGGGCCGTTACTGAAGCTTTCTTT	CASNSIRQGAVTEAFF
TRBJ1-3	.	TRBV28	once	TGTGCCAGCAAGAAAGGTGGGCCCGGAAACACCATATATTTT	CASKKGGPGNTIYF
TRBJ2-7	.	TRBV6-1	.	TGTGCCAGCAACCAGAACGGGGGTAGCGAGCAGTACTTC	CASNQNGGSEQYF
TRBJ1-3	.	TRBV29-1	once	TGCAGCGTTGTGGGGGGATCAGGGGTCCAATCTGGAAACACCATATATTTT	CSVVGGSGVQSGNTIYF
TRBJ2-1	.	TRBV14	.	TGTGCCAGCAGCCAATTCGGACACGCTACCTACAATGAGCAGTTCTTC	CASSQFGHATYNEQFF
TRBJ2-7	.	TRBV7-9	.	TGTGCCAGCAGCTTAGCGGGCGGACAACCCTACGAGCAGTACTTC	CASSLAGGQPYEQYF
TRBJ2-1	TRBD2	TRBV7-8	once	TGTGCCAGCAGCTTAGGACTAGCGGGAGCCCCCGGGGACAATGAGCAGTTCTTC	CASSLGLAGAPGDNEQFF
TRBJ1-6	.	TRBV30	once	TGTGCCTGGAGTGTACCAGGGCGAAATTCACCCCTCCACTTT	CAWSVPGRNSPLHF
TRBJ2-1	TRBD2	TRBV5-4	.	TGCGCCAGCAGCCCGGGACTAGCGGGAGAGAATGAGCAGTTCTTC	CASSPGLAGENEQFF
TRBJ1-5	.	TRBV19	.	TGTGCCAGTAGTATGGCAGCGATAAGCAATCAGCCCCAGCATTTT	CASSMAAISNQPQHF
TRBJ2-7	.	TRBV30	.	TGTGCCTGGACCCGGGACGGCTACGAGCAGTACTTC	CAWTRDGYEQYF
TRBJ1-2	.	TRBV19	.	TGTGCCAGTAGTATACTGGGGGCGTTTGACTATGGCTACACCTTC	CASSILGAFDYGYTF
TRBJ1-5	.	TRBV5-8	.	TGTGCCAGCAGCTTCGAGACAGGAGATAGCAATCAGCCCCAGCATTTT	CASSFETGDSNQPQHF
TRBJ2-3	TRBD2	TRBV11-2	.	TGTGCCAGCAAGGCGGGAGGCACAGATACGCAGTATTTT	CASKAGGTDTQYF
TRBJ2-7	TRBD2	TRBV11-2	.	TGTGCCAGCAGCTCTCTTCGGACTAGCGGAAACTACGAGCAGTACTTC	CASSSLRTSGNYEQYF
TRBJ2-4	.	TRBV5-1	once	TGCGCCAGCAGCCCGGGACCGGGATCCAAAAACATTCAGTACTTC	CASSPGPGSKNIQYF
TRBJ2-7	.	TRBV4-1	.	TGCGCCAGCAGCCATTCCAGCCTTGGATACGAGCAGTACTTC	CASSHSSLGYEQYF
TRBJ2-5	TRBD2	TRBV5-1	.	TGCGCCAGCAGCTTGACTAGCGGGGCTGAGACCCAGTACTTC	CASSLTSGAETQYF
TRBJ1-5	.	TRBV15	.	TGTGCCACCAGCAGGACGGGACTCAATCAGCCCCAGCATTTT	CATSRTGLNQPQHF
TRBJ2-7	TRBD1	TRBV5-6	.	TGTGCCAGCAGTTGGGGGCTGAGGGACAGAGCCTACGAGCAGTACTTC	CASSWGLRDRAYEQYF
TRBJ2-5	.	TRBV11-2	once	TGTGCCAGCAGCCCCGGGTTAGGAGGAGAGACCCAGTACTTC	CASSPGLGGETQYF
TRBJ1-1	.	TRBV5-1	.	TGCGCCAGCAGCTTGCTGTGGAACACTGAAGCTTTCTTT	CASSLLWNTEAFF
TRBJ2-4	TRBD1	TRBV5-4	.	TGTGCCAGCAGCTTACTCCGCCAAAGACAGGGTGGAAACATTCAGTACTTC	CASSLLRQRQGGNIQYF
TRBJ2-4	.	TRBV6-1	.	TGTGCCAGCAGTGAGCCAGCGGAGGACCCACTAGCCAAAAACATTCAGTACTTC	CASSEPAEDPLAKNIQYF
TRBJ2-1	TRBD2	TRBV6-4	.	TGTGCCAGCAGTGACCGGGCGGGAGCCCCCAATGAGCAGTTCTTC	CASSDRAGAPNEQFF
TRBJ2-7	TRBD1	TRBV5-1	once	TGCGCCAGCAGCTTGGGACAGGGCGTAGACGAGCAGTACTTC	CASSLGQGVDEQYF
TRBJ2-2	.	TRBV2	.	TGTGCCAGCAGGGCCGGGGAGCTGTTTTTT	CASRAGELFF
TRBJ2-2	TRBD2	TRBV19	.	TGTGCCAGTACCCTCTCGGGAGGGCCTGGGACCGGGGAGCTGTTTTTT	CASTLSGGPGTGELFF
TRBJ2-5	TRBD1	TRBV11-2	.	TGTGCCAGCAGCCCGGCGACAGGGATAGAGACCCAGTACTTC	CASSPATGIETQYF
TRBJ1-3	.	TRBV13	few	TGTGCCAGCAGCTTAGGGGTGGGGCAGTACACTGGAAACACCATATATTTT	CASSLGVGQYTGNTIYF
TRBJ2-1	TRBD2	TRBV27	once	TGTGCCAGCAGTTTATCCCCGGGACTAGCGGGAAATGAGCAGTTCTTC	CASSLSPGLAGNEQFF
TRBJ2-1	TRBD2	TRBV15	.	TGTGCCACCAGCAGAGATCTAGCGGGAGGGTACAATGAGCAGTTCTTC	CATSRDLAGGYNEQFF
TRBJ2-2	TRBD1	TRBV27	.	TGTGCCAGCAGTTCGGACAGGGGGGACACCGGGGAGCTGTTTTTT	CASSSDRGDTGELFF
TRBJ1-2	TRBD1	TRBV5-4	.	TGTGCCAGCAGCCCCGGGACAGGAAGCTACACCTTC	CASSPGTGSYTF
TRBJ2-2	TRBD1	TRBV28	.	TGTGCCAGCAGGCAGGGGACAGTTATCGCCGGGGAGCTGTTTTTT	CASRQGTVIAGELFF
TRBJ2-7	.	TRBV5-1	.	TGCGCCAGCAGCCTCGGGAGTGGACCTCGGGGCCACGAGCAGTACTTC	CASSLGSGPRGHEQYF
TRBJ2-1	TRBD2	TRBV10-2	.	TGCGCCAGCCAACCTCCACAAATAGCGGGAGCCCAGTTCTTC	CASQPPQIAGAQFF
TRBJ1-1	.	TRBV5-4	.	TGTGCCAGCAGCTTGGATTTTGGGGGGTCGGAGACTGAAGCTTTCTTT	CASSLDFGGSETEAFF
TRBJ2-2	.	TRBV7-9	.	TGTGCCAGTCTGGACCAAACCGACACCGGGGAGCTGTTTTTT	CASLDQTDTGELFF
TRBJ2-1	.	TRBV9	.	TGTGCCAGCAGCGAGTGGGACTCCTACAATGAGCAGTTCTTC	CASSEWDSYNEQFF
TRBJ1-2	.	TRBV19	.	TGTGCCTCATCCTCCGGGAACGTATATGGCTACACCTTC	CASSSGNVYGYTF
TRBJ2-2	.	TRBV6-1	many	TGTGCCAGCAGTGAAGCGAGGGGCAGGTACAACACCGGGGAGCTGTTTTTT	CASSEARGRYNTGELFF
TRBJ2-1	TRBD2	TRBV19	.	TGTGCCAGTAGTACACTAGCGGGATGGTACAATGAGCAGTTCTTC	CASSTLAGWYNEQFF
TRBJ2-5	TRBD1	TRBV5-1	.	TGCGCCAGCAGCGCCGGGACAGGGGGTAGCGAGACCCAGTACTTC	CASSAGTGGSETQYF
TRBJ1-1	.	TRBV6-6	.	TGTGCCAGCAGTTACACGGGGTCCCTGAACGCTGAAGCTTTCTTT	CASSYTGSLNAEAFF
TRBJ2-6	.	TRBV10-1	.	TGCGCCAGCAGTGAGTCGAGGGGCTCTGGGGCCAACGTCCTGACTTTC	CASSESRGSGANVLTF
TRBJ1-1	.	TRBV18	.	TGTGCCAGCTCACCAGGGGGGGCTGGGTTGATCACTGAAGCTTTCTTT	CASSPGGAGLITEAFF
TRBJ2-1	TRBD1	TRBV2	.	TGTGCCAGCAGTGTGGGACAGAACTCCTACAATGAGCAGTTCTTC	CASSVGQNSYNEQFF
TRBJ2-7	.	TRBV5-1	.	TGCGCCAGCAGCTTGGGATACGAGCAGTACTTC	CASSLGYEQYF